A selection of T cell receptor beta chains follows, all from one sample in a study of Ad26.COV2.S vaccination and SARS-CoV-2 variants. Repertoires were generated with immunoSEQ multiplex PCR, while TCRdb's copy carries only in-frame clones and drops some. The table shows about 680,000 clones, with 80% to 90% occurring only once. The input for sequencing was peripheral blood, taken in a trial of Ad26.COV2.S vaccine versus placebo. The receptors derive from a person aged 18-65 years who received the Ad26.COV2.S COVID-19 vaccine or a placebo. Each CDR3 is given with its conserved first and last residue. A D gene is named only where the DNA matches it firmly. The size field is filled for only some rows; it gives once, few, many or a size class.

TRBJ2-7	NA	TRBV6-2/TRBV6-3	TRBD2	TGTGCCAGCAGTTACCTAGCGGGGGGATTTTACGAGCAGTACTTC	CASSYLAGGFYEQYF
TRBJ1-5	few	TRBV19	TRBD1	TGTGCCAGTAGCCCGACAGGGACCTTTCAGCCCCAGCATTTT	CASSPTGTFQPQHF
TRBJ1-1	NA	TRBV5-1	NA	TGCGCCAGCACGGGGCCAGGGATGGACACTGAAGCTTTCTTT	CASTGPGMDTEAFF
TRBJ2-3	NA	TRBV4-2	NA	TGTGCCAGCAGCCAAGATACAGAGCCCCTCACAGATACGCAGTATTTT	CASSQDTEPLTDTQYF
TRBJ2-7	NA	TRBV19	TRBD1	TGTGCCAGTAGTATAAGACAGGGTGCGGACGAGCAGTACTTC	CASSIRQGADEQYF
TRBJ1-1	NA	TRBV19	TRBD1	TGTGCCAGTAGTATCACAGGGGCCCTAAACCCGAACACTGAAGCTTTCTTT	CASSITGALNPNTEAFF
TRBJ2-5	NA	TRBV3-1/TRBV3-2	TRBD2	TGTGCCAGCAGCCAGCGCACTAGCGGAGAGACCCAGTACTTC	CASSQRTSGETQYF
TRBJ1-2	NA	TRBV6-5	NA	TGTGCCAGCAGTTACTCGGTGGACCCGACCTCCTATGGCTACACCTTC	CASSYSVDPTSYGYTF
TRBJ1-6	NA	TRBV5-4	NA	TGTGCCAGCAGCCCAGGACAGCTCTCCTATAATTCACCCCTCCACTTT	CASSPGQLSYNSPLHF
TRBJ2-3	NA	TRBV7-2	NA	TGTGCCAGCAGCACCCGGACTAAAGATACGCAGTATTTT	CASSTRTKDTQYF
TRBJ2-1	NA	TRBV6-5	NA	TGTGCCAGCAGTTATATTCCCCCCGACGCCTACAATGAGCAGTTCTTC	CASSYIPPDAYNEQFF